This T cell receptor (beta chain) was recovered during a study of blood T cell repertoires in COVID-19 (dated by TCRdb to about 2020). Context from the whole study: For ImmuneRACE Cohort 3, a participant was defined as recovered based on two consecutive negative NP/OP PCR tests, clearance by a healthcare professional, or resolution of symptoms. Collaborator samples came from the United States, Italy and Spain and covered acute and convalescent phases of COVID-19. The prospective study material was composed of cDNA or gDNA derived from T cells, B-cell-depleted T cells, or PBMCs. Subjects who had been exposed to COVID-19, were actively infected with it, or had recovered from it provided the deeply sampled blood TCRbeta repertoires that made up the dataset. The repertoires were released in a freely available public database intended as a resource for research on the immune response to SARS-CoV-2. Samples came from the ongoing ImmuneRACE study (first 160 participants) plus 1,254 subjects from 6 global collaborators. A de-identified subject ID, COVID-19 status, age in years and sex were almost always included in the sample metadata. Where HLA class I and class II types were available, the types were taken from metadata supplied by the sample provider, not from assay-based typing. Broader findings and caveats from the paper: Clinical and demographic metadata were provided uncurated, with the amount varying by source and participant.

Enrolling through a virtual design, the prospective study's participants ranged in age from roughly 18 to 90 years and lived across 24 United States geographic areas. In the prospective study, participants were assigned to cohorts based on the clinical history participants reported in a screening survey and a study questionnaire. In the prospective study, whole blood, serum and a nasopharyngeal or oropharyngeal swab were collected from each participant by mobile phlebotomists. Additional blood draws and questionnaires over an approximately two-month period could optionally be provided by prospective study participants. Prospective study blood samples were shipped either frozen or at room temperature before DNA extraction. With respect to this clone: The specificity of this receptor is unknown. Qualities for individual bases were not recorded, and no much larger clone is one base off.

TCRbeta CDR3 regions were amplified from genomic DNA using the immunoSEQ Assay, a bias-controlled multiplex PCR. Regarding the original processing steps: Nucleated cell counts per sample were estimated from amplification of reference gene primers within the assay. To quantify the absolute abundance of each unique TCRbeta CDR3 rearrangement, sequence reads were collapsed and filtered. For each sample, productive Simpson clonality was calculated as the square root of Simpson's diversity index over productive rearrangements. TCRdb carries this immuneACCESS record with in-frame sequences only. Its versions omit some clonotypes, under half of them owing to an unresolved V gene in the studies checked, with the rest unexplained. V, J and clone size derive from that table, while D and trimming were established from the DNA sequence. This sample comprises approximately 170,000 clones, 79% of them detected only once. Under 20% of the sample comes from the top ten.

This clonotype was sampled from a woman in her seventies in a cohort exposed to, infected with or recovered from COVID-19 (not recorded which). The sample was PBMCs or T cells enriched from blood (not recorded which).

The sequenced DNA is TGCGCCAGCAGCTTGGGCAGGAACTCTGGGGCCAACGTCCTGACTTTC. Its amino acids are CASSLGRNSGANVLTF. The receptor chain draws on TRBV5-1 and TRBJ2-6, with no confident D gene call. The germline V gene provides CDR1 SGHRS and CDR2 YFSETQ. Cut back by 0 bases and 0 bases, the V and J ends lie 7 bases apart. Measured from the cysteine to the phenylalanine, the CDR3 is 16 residues long. The CDR3 DNA has 48 bases and is translated from base 1.